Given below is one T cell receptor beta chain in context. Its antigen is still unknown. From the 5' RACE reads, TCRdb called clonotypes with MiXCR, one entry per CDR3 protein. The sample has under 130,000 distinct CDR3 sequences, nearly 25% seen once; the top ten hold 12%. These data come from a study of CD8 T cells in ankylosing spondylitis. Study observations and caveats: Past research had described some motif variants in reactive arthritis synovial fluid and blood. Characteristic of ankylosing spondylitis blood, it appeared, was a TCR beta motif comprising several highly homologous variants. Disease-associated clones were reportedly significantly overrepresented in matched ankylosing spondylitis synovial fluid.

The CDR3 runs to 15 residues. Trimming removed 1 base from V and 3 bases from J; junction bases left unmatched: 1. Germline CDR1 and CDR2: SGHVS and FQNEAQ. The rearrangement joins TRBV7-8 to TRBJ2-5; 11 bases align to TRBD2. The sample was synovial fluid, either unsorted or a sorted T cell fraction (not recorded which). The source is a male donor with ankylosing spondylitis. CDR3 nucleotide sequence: TGTGCCAGCAGCTTAGAACTAGCGGGAGAAGAGACCCAGTACTTC. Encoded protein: CASSLELAGEETQYF.